The 26 T cell receptor beta chains below all came from one sample that was sequenced in a study of CD8 T cells in Susac syndrome. Reverse transcription of about 0.45 to 1 ug RNA was performed with random hexamers. MiXCR, run by TCRdb on the immunoSEQ multiplex PCR reads, gives a single entry per CDR3 protein. The sample yields some 450,000 distinct CDR3 sequences, approximately 85% seen once. The sequenced sample consisted of CD8+ T cells from PBMCs. Source of these receptors: a human donor with multiple sclerosis.

V is TRBV11-2 and J is TRBJ2-5; D gene uncertain. This CDR3 has 15 amino acids. V shed 3 bases and J shed 5 bases, with 16 bases lying between them. CDR1 and CDR2 from the germline V gene are SGHAT and FQNNGV. CDR3 protein: CASSFLHAGTETQYF. The DNA for the CDR3 is TGTGCCAGCAGCTTCCTCCACGCAGGCACCGAGACCCAGTACTTC.

CDR3 nucleotide sequence: TGTGCCTGGAGTATAACCTTGGGGACGGCTGGAAACACCATATATTTT. Its translation is CAWSITLGTAGNTIYF. The J gene is TRBJ1-3, the V gene TRBV30; maybe TRBD1 (5 bases). CDR1 is GTSNPN, CDR2 SVGIG, per germline (reference sequence). CDR3 length: 16 amino acids. Trimming pared 2 bases from V and 2 bases from J, leaving 16 bases between.

The rearrangement joins TRBV28 to TRBJ1-5; D ambiguous. V lost 2 bases and J 4 bases, leaving 6 bases between the germline ends. From germline, CDR1 is MDHEN and CDR2 SYDVKM. The CDR3 is 13 amino acids. Here the CDR3 DNA reads TGTGCCAGCAGTTTACGGGTTAATCAGCCCCAGCATTTT. Its translation is CASSLRVNQPQHF.

The gene calls are TRBV5-4 and TRBJ2-5; TRBD1 aligns across 11 bases. CDR1 SGHNT and CDR2 YYREEE come from the germline V gene (reference sequence). This CDR3 has 15 amino acids. V was clipped by 3 bases and J by 5 bases; unmatched bases: 6. CDR3 DNA: TGTGCCAGCAGCTCCGGGACAGGGGGGGACGAGACCCAGTACTTC. Its protein product is CASSSGTGGDETQYF.

The chain employs TRBV4-1 and TRBJ2-7, with D tentatively TRBD1 or TRBD2 (5 bases each). The germline V gene has CDR1 MGHRA and CDR2 YSYEKL. The V end lost 0 bases, the J end lost 4 bases, and 16 bases lay between the germline ends. The CDR3 is made up of 16 amino acids. CDR3 sequence: CASSQDQRGVGYEQYF. The CDR3 DNA sequence: TGCGCCAGCAGCCAAGATCAAAGGGGAGTAGGGTACGAGCAGTACTTC.

The chain combines TRBV7-6 with TRBJ1-1; the match to TRBD1 covers 7 bases. Trimming took 0 bases from V and 3 from J; bases not matched to a gene: 4. The CDR3 length is 15 residues. CDR1 and CDR2 from the germline V gene are SGHVS and FNYEAQ. Here the CDR3 DNA reads TGTGCCAGCAGCTTAGCTGGACAGGACTACACTGAAGCTTTCTTT. Its translation is CASSLAGQDYTEAFF.

CDR3 sequence reads: CSAPDWREGLKYNEQFF. DNA of the CDR3: TGCAGTGCTCCTGACTGGCGGGAGGGCCTGAAATACAATGAGCAGTTCTTC. The chain links TRBV20-1 to TRBJ2-1; 9 bases align to TRBD2. Trimming cost V 5 bases and J 4 bases; bases outside gene matches: 15. The CDR3 has 17 residues. Germline CDR1 and CDR2: DFQATT and SNEGSKA (reference sequence).

This chain links TRBV28 with TRBJ1-1; tentatively, D is TRBD1 (5 bases). CDR3 length equals 13 residues. Trimming left V 6 bases short and J 11 bases short, with 19 bases between. Germline CDR1 reads MDHEN; CDR2 reads SYDVKM. The CDR3 DNA reads as TGTGCCAGCAGCATCGGGGGGTCCCGCTGGGCTTTCTTT. Amino acid sequence: CASSIGGSRWAFF.

This sequence joins TRBV29-1 and TRBJ2-7, with D possibly TRBD1 on 6 matching bases. CDR3 size: 14 residues. Trimming removed 4 bases from V and 4 bases from J, with 17 bases in between. Germline-derived CDR1 and CDR2 are SQVTM and ANQGSEA. The CDR3 sequence is CSVGHYRAGYEQYF. The CDR3 region has the DNA TGCAGCGTTGGCCATTACAGGGCTGGATACGAGCAGTACTTC.

The V call is TRBV7-2, the J call TRBJ1-1, with 8 positions matching TRBD1. CDR1 and CDR2 (germline): SGHTA, FQGNSA. This CDR3 is 15 amino acids long. The junction had 10 bases not matched to a gene; V was cut back by 4 bases and J by 6 bases. CDR3 sequence (DNA): TGTGCCAGCAGCTCACCAGGGGGCGCGGATGCTGAAGCTTTCTTT. It codes for CASSSPGGADAEAFF.

The V and J genes are TRBV6-5 and TRBJ2-2; D not certain. Looked up from germline, CDR1 is MNHEY and CDR2 is SVGAGI. The CDR3 length is 14 residues. Trimming cost V 3 bases and J 4 bases, with 9 bases left between them. The CDR3 bases are TGTGCCAGCAGTTATCACGGCGTCACCGGGGAGCTGTTTTTT. Its protein product is CASSYHGVTGELFF.

The CDR3 is CSARMQAYTDTQYF. The CDR3 nucleotides are TGCAGTGCTAGAATGCAGGCCTACACAGATACGCAGTATTTT. The chain carries TRBV20-1 and TRBJ2-3, with no clear D. Trimming stripped 2 bases from V and 2 bases from J, with 11 bases between. Germline V gene sequence: CDR1 DFQATT, CDR2 SNEGSKA (reference sequence). The CDR3 consists of 14 residues.

This chain links TRBV6-1 with TRBJ1-5; D is perhaps TRBD1 (6 bases). Germline values: CDR1 MNHNS, CDR2 SASEGT. The length of the CDR3 is 14 residues. Deletions cut 4 bases from V and 7 bases from J, with 14 bases between. CDR3 loop: CASSVWGAGQPQHF. The CDR3 DNA reads as TGTGCCAGCAGTGTATGGGGGGCTGGGCAGCCCCAGCATTTT.

The chain joins TRBV7-3 to TRBJ2-7; weak D call: TRBD2 (6 bases). Germline CDR1 is SGHTA and CDR2 is FQGTGA. V was trimmed by 1 base and J by 6 bases, leaving 13 bases between them. The CDR3 loop spans 14 amino acids. The CDR3 protein is CASSLSGIFSEQYF. DNA for the CDR3: TGTGCCAGCAGCTTAAGCGGGATCTTCTCCGAGCAGTACTTC.

This clonotype has just one count. This rearrangement joins TRBV6-1 to TRBJ2-7; no firm D call. This CDR3 comprises 13 residues. The germline V and J ends were trimmed by 7 bases and 2 bases, with 12 bases remaining between them. Looked up from germline, CDR1 is MNHNS and CDR2 is SASEGT. CDR3 sequence reads: CASTAHEPYEQYF. CDR3 nucleotides: TGTGCCAGCACGGCACACGAACCCTACGAGCAGTACTTC.

This clonotype turned up a few times. This chain joins TRBV5-6 and TRBJ1-2; no reliable D call. Germline V gene lookup returns CDR1 SGHDT and CDR2 YYEEEE. CDR3 size: 15 residues. Trimming stripped 0 bases from V and 0 bases from J, with 9 bases between. The CDR3 DNA follows: TGTGCCAGCAGCTTGGCCCAGGCCCCTAACTATGGCTACACCTTC. It yields the protein CASSLAQAPNYGYTF.

The chain recombines TRBV4-1 with TRBJ2-3, with 7 bases identical to TRBD1. Looked up from germline, CDR1 is MGHRA and CDR2 is YSYEKL. This CDR3 has 13 residues. After removal of 8 bases from V and 4 bases from J, the junction contained 6 bases not matched to a gene. The chain's CDR3 is CASGDSSSDTQYF. The CDR3 DNA is TGCGCCAGCGGGGACAGCTCATCAGATACGCAGTATTTT.

The J gene is TRBJ2-3, the V gene TRBV4-2, with 7 bases lining up with TRBD2. The CDR3 runs 16 residues. Germline trimming cut 1 base from V and 5 bases from J; bases unmatched to any gene: 9. Germline CDR1 and CDR2: LGHNA and YNFKEQ. The CDR3 DNA is TGTGCCAGCAGCCAAGCCTGGGGAGGGGAGGGAGATACGCAGTATTTT. Encoded protein: CASSQAWGGEGDTQYF.

In its sample, this clonotype was seen once. The chain joins TRBV7-9 to TRBJ1-2; tentative D call: TRBD1 (5 bases). Trimming removed 8 bases at V and 10 bases at J, with 14 bases between. The CDR3 consists of 11 residues. From germline, CDR1 is SEHNR and CDR2 FQNEAQ (reference sequence). The CDR3 DNA follows: TGTGCCAGCGAGGGGCCCGGAGACTACACCTTC. Translated, it gives CASEGPGDYTF.

The table lists this clonotype with a few counts. This chain uses TRBV10-3 with TRBJ1-2, with 7 bases fitting TRBD1. The CDR3 is 14 amino acids. Germline V gene lookup returns CDR1 ENHRY and CDR2 SYGVKD. Trimming removed 2 bases from V and 5 bases from J; junction bases left unmatched: 5. CDR3 coding DNA: TGTGCCATCAGTGAGCCCGCGACAGGGTATGGCTACACCTTC. Translating it yields CAISEPATGYGYTF.

The chain is built from TRBV10-3 and TRBJ2-1; D could derive from TRBD1 or TRBD2 (5 bases each). Germline lookup yields CDR1 ENHRY and CDR2 SYGVKD. This CDR3 is built from 13 residues. With 11 bases removed from V and 5 bases from J, the gap between germline ends came to 16 bases. In DNA, the CDR3 is TGTGCCGTTAACCGGGACGGGGACAATGAGCAGTTCTTC. Its translation: CAVNRDGDNEQFF.

The chain couples TRBV5-1 to TRBJ2-5, with D maybe TRBD1 (6 bases). The CDR3 is 17 amino acids. The V and J ends lost 1 base and 4 bases respectively, with 20 bases between them. CDR1 SGHRS and CDR2 YFSETQ come from the germline V gene. CDR3 coding DNA: TGCGCCAGCAGCTTGACCCCTCCTCAGGGGTCGCGAGAGACCCAGTACTTC. Residues: CASSLTPPQGSRETQYF.

The chain recombines TRBV4-1 with TRBJ1-2; D is undetermined. Germline-derived CDR1 and CDR2 are MGHRA and YSYEKL. Trimming removed 0 bases at V and 6 bases at J, with 14 bases between. The CDR3 length is 15 residues. CDR3 nucleotide sequence: TGCGCCAGCAGCCAAGATAAGAGCCCCTCTCATGGCTACACCTTC. As protein: CASSQDKSPSHGYTF.

The chain recombines TRBV5-1 with TRBJ2-7; 7 bases are shared with TRBD2. The J segment lost 3 bases and the V segment lost 0 bases, leaving 3 bases of the junction unmatched. The germline CDR1 and CDR2 sequences are SGHRS and YFSETQ. CDR3 length: 14 residues. CDR3 DNA: TGCGCCAGCAGCTTGGATCGGGAGGTCTACGAGCAGTACTTC. Translated: CASSLDREVYEQYF.

The V and J genes are TRBV13 and TRBJ2-1; 11 bases agree with TRBD2. The CDR3 covers 15 residues. V shed 7 bases, J shed 5 bases, and the junction held 7 bases outside the gene matches. Germline CDR1 reads PRHDT; CDR2 reads FYEKMQ (reference sequence). The CDR3 loop reads CASILAGGSDNEQFF. CDR3 bases: TGTGCCAGCATCCTAGCGGGAGGTTCCGACAATGAGCAGTTCTTC. Supplemented by reference TRBV13 and TRBJ2-1, the full variable domain reads AAGVIQSPRHLIKEKRETATLKCYPIPRHDTVYWYQQGPGQDPQFLISFYEKMQSDKGSIPDRFSAQQFSDYHSELNMSSLELGDSALYFCASILAGGSDNEQFFGPGTRLTVL.

The chain employs TRBV5-1 and TRBJ1-2; unclear D gene. The germline V and J ends were trimmed by 0 bases and 8 bases, with 11 bases remaining between them. The germline CDR1 and CDR2 sequences are SGHRS and YFSETQ. This CDR3 region has 13 residues. In nucleotides, the CDR3 is TGCGCCAGCAGCTTGGGTCGGGGATGGGGCTACACCTTC. Its protein is CASSLGRGWGYTF.